The 9 T cell receptor beta chains given below trace back to one sample, sequenced in a study of shared T cell receptors in the human thymus. Sequenced by immunoSEQ multiplex PCR; TCRdb stores in-frame clones only, minus some. The sample has about 380,000 clones, 95% seen once; the top ten hold about 0.02%. The sequencing input was thymocytes. Receptors originate from a human donor.

The V call is TRBV28, the J call TRBJ2-7; 8 positions agree with TRBD1. CDR1 is MDHEN and CDR2 is SYDVKM in the germline V gene. The junction had 3 bases not matched to a gene; V was cut back by 3 bases and J by 2 bases. The CDR3 spans 14 residues. The CDR3 is CASSLSGGPYEQYF. The CDR3 bases are TGTGCCAGCAGTTTGTCAGGGGGCCCCTACGAGCAGTACTTC.

This chain connects TRBV6-4 to TRBJ2-2, with 9 bases lining up with TRBD2. The CDR3 spans 14 residues. With V trimmed by 6 bases and J by 3 bases, 2 bases remained unmatched. CDR1 MRHNA and CDR2 SNTAGT come from the germline V gene. CDR3 loop: CASSWTSDTGELFF. In DNA, the CDR3 is TGTGCCAGCAGCTGGACTAGCGACACCGGGGAGCTGTTTTTT.

This chain connects TRBV7-2 to TRBJ1-5, with TRBD1 matching 7 bases. CDR1 is SGHTA and CDR2 is FQGNSA in the germline V gene. This CDR3 has 14 amino acids. The junction had 14 bases not matched to a gene; V was cut back by 5 bases and J by 13 bases. CDR3 sequence: CASSPRDSPLSQHF. The CDR3 bases are TGTGCCAGCAGCCCGAGGGACAGCCCTCTGTCGCAGCATTTT.

The V gene is TRBV6-4, the J gene TRBJ2-6; D is unresolved. Germline V lookup: CDR1 MRHNA, CDR2 SNTAGT. This CDR3 is built from 16 residues. Trimming cost V 1 base and J 0 bases, with 7 bases left between them. CDR3 amino acids: CASSDYVGSGANVLTF. CDR3 bases: TGTGCCAGCAGTGACTATGTGGGCTCTGGGGCCAACGTCCTGACTTTC.

This sequence joins TRBV4-1 and TRBJ2-3; D is ambiguous. CDR3 length: 16 residues. V shed 3 bases and J shed 2 bases, with 15 bases lying between them. Germline assignment: CDR1 MGHRA and CDR2 YSYEKL. The CDR3 protein is CASSHSAPTLTDTQYF. CDR3 nucleotides: TGCGCCAGCAGCCATTCGGCACCTACACTCACAGATACGCAGTATTTT.

Comment on this clone: Because it lacks the conserved phenylalanine or tryptophan at the end, this CDR3 is likely a read error. The genes are TRBV2 and TRBJ1-2; D not resolved. Germline lookup yields CDR1 SNHLY and CDR2 FYNNEI. The CDR3 loop spans 11 amino acids. Trimming removed 6 bases at V and 8 bases at J, with 10 bases between. This CDR3 reads CASREGVGYTL. The DNA for the CDR3 is TGTGCCAGCAGGGAGGGTGTCGGCTACACCCTC.

V is TRBV5-4 and J is TRBJ1-2; TRBD1 aligns across 8 bases. After removal of 3 bases from V and 8 bases from J, the junction contained 21 bases not matched to a gene. Looked up from germline, CDR1 is SGHNT and CDR2 is YYREEE (reference sequence). The CDR3 is 18 amino acids. The CDR3 protein is CASSSFLYYSDRVRGYTF. The CDR3 nucleotides are TGTGCCAGCAGCTCGTTCCTCTACTATTCGGACAGGGTTAGAGGCTACACCTTC.

V and J are TRBV30 and TRBJ2-7; 11 positions agree with TRBD2. The germline gives CDR1 GTSNPN, CDR2 SVGIG (reference sequence). Trimming removed 0 bases from V and 2 bases from J; junction bases left unmatched: 12. CDR3 size: 18 residues. The CDR3, as DNA: TGTGCCTGGAGTGTACGGAACTTGGGACTAGCGGCGCCCTACGAGCAGTACTTC. It codes for CAWSVRNLGLAAPYEQYF.

This chain connects TRBV4-1 to TRBJ2-3; D is undetermined. Per germline, CDR1 MGHRA and CDR2 YSYEKL. The CDR3 loop spans 16 amino acids. V was cut by 5 bases and J by 0 bases, with 15 bases left in between. The CDR3 region has the DNA TGCGCCAGCAGCAAAGCTGTACTCTGGAGCACAGATACGCAGTATTTT. Protein sequence: CASSKAVLWSTDTQYF.